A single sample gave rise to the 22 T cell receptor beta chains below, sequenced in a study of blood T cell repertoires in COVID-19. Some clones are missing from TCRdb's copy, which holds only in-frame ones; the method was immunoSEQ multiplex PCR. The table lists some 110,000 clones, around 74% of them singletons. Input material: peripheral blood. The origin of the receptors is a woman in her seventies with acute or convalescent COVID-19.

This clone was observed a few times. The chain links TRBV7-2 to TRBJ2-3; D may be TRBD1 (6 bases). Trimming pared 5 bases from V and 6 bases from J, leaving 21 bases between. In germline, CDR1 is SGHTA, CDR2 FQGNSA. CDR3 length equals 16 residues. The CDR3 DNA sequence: TGTGCCAGCAGCCCAGGGGTGGGAGCGAGGGGGGATACGCAGTATTTT. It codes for CASSPGVGARGDTQYF.

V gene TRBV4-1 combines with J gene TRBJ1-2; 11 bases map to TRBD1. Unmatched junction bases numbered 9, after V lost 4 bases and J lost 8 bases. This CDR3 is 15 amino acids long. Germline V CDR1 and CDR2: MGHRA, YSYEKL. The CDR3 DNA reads TGCGCCAGCAGCCTTGGACAGGGGGCCGTGGGGGGCTACACCTTC. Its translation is CASSLGQGAVGGYTF.

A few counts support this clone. CDR3 sequence reads: CASSVAGDYGYTF. The CDR3 DNA follows: TGTGCCAGCAGCGTAGCCGGGGACTATGGCTACACCTTC. The chain recombines TRBV9 with TRBJ1-2; D unclear. The CDR3 covers 13 residues. The germline V gene has CDR1 SGDLS and CDR2 YYNGEE. V lost 0 bases to trimming and J lost 3 bases, with 6 bases between them. Variable domain in full (rest from reference TRBV9 and TRBJ1-2): DSGVTQTPKHLITATGQRVTLRCSPRSGDLSVYWYQQSLDQGLQFLIQYYNGEERAKGNILERFSAQQFPDLHSELNLSSLELGDSALYFCASSVAGDYGYTFGSGTRLTVV.

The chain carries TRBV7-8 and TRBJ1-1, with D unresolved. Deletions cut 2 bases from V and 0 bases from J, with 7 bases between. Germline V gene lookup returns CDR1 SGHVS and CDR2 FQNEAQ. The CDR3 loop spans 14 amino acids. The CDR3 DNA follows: TGTGCCAGCAGCTTAATGCGGATGAACACTGAAGCTTTCTTT. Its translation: CASSLMRMNTEAFF.

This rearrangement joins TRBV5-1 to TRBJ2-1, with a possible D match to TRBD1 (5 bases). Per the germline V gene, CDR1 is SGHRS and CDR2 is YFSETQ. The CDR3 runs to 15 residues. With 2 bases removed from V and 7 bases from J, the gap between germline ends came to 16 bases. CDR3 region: CASSFPGKVGNEQFF. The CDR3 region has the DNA TGCGCCAGCAGCTTCCCAGGGAAAGTTGGGAATGAGCAGTTCTTC. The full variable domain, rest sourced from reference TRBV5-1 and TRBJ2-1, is KAGVTQTPRYLIKTRGQQVTLSCSPISGHRSVSWYQQTPGQGLQFLFEYFSETQRNKGNFPGRFSGRQFSNSRSEMNVSTLELGDSALYLCASSFPGKVGNEQFFGPGTRLTVL.

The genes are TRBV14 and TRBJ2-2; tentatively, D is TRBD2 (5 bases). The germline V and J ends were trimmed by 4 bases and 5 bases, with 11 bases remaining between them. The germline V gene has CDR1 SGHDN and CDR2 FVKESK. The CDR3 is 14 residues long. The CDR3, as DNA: TGTGCCAGCAGCCTGGTCCGGGGAACCGGGGAGCTGTTTTTT. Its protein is CASSLVRGTGELFF.

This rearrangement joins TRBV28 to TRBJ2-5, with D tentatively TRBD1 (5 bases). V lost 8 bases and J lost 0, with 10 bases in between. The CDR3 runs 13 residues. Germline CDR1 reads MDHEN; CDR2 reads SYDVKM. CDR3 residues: CASYQGNQETQYF. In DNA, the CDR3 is TGTGCCAGCTATCAGGGAAACCAAGAGACCCAGTACTTC. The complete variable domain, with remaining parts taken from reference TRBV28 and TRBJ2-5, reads DVKVTQSSRYLVKRTGEKVFLECVQDMDHENMFWYRQDPGLGLRLIYFSYDVKMKEKGDIPEGYSVSREKKERFSLILESASTNQTSMYLCASYQGNQETQYFGPGTRLLVL.

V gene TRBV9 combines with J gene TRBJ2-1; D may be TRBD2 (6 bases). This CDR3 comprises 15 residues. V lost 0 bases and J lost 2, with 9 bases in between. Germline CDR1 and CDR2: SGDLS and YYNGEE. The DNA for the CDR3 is TGTGCCAGCAGCGTAGGGACGGGAGCCTACAATGAGCAGTTCTTC. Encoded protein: CASSVGTGAYNEQFF.

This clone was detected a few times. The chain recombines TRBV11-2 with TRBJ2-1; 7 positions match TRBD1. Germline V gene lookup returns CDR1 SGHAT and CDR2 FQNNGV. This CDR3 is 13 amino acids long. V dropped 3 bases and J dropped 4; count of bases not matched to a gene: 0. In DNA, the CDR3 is TGTGCCAGCAGCTTGGGACAGTACAATGAGCAGTTCTTC. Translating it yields CASSLGQYNEQFF.

As DNA, the CDR3 is TGTGCCAGCAGGCCGGGACAGCGACTGAACTATGGCTACACCTTC. Residues: CASRPGQRLNYGYTF. The chain has TRBV2 and TRBJ1-2, with 7 bases matching TRBD1. Germline V lookup: CDR1 SNHLY, CDR2 FYNNEI. This CDR3 has 15 amino acids. V was clipped by 6 bases and J by 2 bases; unmatched bases: 9.

DNA of the CDR3: TGTGCCAGTGGGACGGGGACAGGGAATCAGCCCCAGCATTTT. This codes for CASGTGTGNQPQHF. The chain joins TRBV19 to TRBJ1-5, with 9 bases lining up with TRBD1. Germline CDR1 reads LNHDA; CDR2 reads SQIVND (reference sequence). The CDR3 totals 14 residues. V dropped 8 bases and J dropped 4; count of bases not matched to a gene: 6.

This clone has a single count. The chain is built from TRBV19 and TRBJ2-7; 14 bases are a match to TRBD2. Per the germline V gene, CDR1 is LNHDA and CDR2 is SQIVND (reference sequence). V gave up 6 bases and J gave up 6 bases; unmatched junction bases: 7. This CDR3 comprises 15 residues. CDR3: CASRTTSGGAFEQYF. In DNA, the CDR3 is TGTGCCAGTAGGACGACTAGCGGGGGGGCCTTCGAGCAGTACTTC.

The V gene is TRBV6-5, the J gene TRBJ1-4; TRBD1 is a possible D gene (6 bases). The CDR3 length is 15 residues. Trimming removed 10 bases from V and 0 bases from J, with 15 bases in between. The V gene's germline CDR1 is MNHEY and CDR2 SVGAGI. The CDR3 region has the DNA TGTGCCACCGGACAGAGTAGGGCAACTAATGAAAAACTGTTTTTT. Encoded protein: CATGQSRATNEKLFF.

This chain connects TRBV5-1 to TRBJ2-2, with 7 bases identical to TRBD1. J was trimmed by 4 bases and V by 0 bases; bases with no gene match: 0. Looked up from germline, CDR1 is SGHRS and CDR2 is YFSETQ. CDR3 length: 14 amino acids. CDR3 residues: CASSLGTGTGELFF. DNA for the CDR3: TGCGCCAGCAGCTTGGGGACAGGCACCGGGGAGCTGTTTTTT.

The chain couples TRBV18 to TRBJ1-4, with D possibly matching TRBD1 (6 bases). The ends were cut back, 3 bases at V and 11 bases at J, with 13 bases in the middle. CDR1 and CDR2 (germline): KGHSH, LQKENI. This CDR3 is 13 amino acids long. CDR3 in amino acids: CASSPSGVGKLFF. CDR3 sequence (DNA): TGTGCCAGCTCACCTTCAGGGGTCGGGAAACTGTTTTTT.

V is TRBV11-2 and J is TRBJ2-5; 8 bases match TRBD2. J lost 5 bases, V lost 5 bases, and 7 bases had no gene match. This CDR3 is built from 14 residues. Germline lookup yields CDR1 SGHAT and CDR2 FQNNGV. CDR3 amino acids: CASSPGLDRETQYF. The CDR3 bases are TGTGCCAGCAGCCCGGGACTAGATCGTGAGACCCAGTACTTC.

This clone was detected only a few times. This CDR3 reads CASSSRTGGSPSNYGYTF. The CDR3 DNA reads as TGTGCCAGCAGTTCCCGGACAGGGGGCTCACCCTCTAACTATGGCTACACCTTC. The chain is built from TRBV28 and TRBJ1-2, with 11 nucleotides matching TRBD1. The CDR3 loop spans 18 amino acids. Germline V gives CDR1 MDHEN, CDR2 SYDVKM. After removal of 4 bases from V and 0 bases from J, the junction contained 10 bases not matched to a gene.

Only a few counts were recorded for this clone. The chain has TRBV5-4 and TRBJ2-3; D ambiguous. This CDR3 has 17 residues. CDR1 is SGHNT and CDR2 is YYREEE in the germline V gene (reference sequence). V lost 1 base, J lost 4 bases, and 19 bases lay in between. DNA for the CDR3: TGTGCCAGCAGCTTGTTTAGGCCGGCGGCCGTCTCAGATACGCAGTATTTT. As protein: CASSLFRPAAVSDTQYF.

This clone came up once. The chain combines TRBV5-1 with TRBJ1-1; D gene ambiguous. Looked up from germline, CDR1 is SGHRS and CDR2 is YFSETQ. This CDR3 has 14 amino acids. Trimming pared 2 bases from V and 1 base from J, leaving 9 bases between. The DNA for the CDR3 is TGCGCCAGCAGCTTCGACCAGGCGAACACTGAAGCTTTCTTT. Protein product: CASSFDQANTEAFF.

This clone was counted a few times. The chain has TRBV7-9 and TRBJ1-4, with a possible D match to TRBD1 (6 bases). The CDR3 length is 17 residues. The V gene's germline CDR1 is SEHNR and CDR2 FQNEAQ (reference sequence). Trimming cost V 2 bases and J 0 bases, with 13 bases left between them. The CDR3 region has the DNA TGTGCCAGCAGCTTAAGTCCACAGGGCGCAACTAATGAAAAACTGTTTTTT. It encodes CASSLSPQGATNEKLFF.

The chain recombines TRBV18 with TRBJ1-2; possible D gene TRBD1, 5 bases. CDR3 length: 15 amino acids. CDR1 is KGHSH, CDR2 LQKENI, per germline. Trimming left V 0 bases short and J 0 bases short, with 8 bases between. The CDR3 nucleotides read TGTGCCAGCTCACCACCGACAGCACCTAACTATGGCTACACCTTC. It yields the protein CASSPPTAPNYGYTF.

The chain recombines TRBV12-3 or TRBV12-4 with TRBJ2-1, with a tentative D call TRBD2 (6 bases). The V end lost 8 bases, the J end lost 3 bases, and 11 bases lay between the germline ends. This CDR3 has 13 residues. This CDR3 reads CASGGTNYNEQFF. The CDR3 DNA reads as TGTGCCAGCGGGGGGACCAACTACAATGAGCAGTTCTTC.